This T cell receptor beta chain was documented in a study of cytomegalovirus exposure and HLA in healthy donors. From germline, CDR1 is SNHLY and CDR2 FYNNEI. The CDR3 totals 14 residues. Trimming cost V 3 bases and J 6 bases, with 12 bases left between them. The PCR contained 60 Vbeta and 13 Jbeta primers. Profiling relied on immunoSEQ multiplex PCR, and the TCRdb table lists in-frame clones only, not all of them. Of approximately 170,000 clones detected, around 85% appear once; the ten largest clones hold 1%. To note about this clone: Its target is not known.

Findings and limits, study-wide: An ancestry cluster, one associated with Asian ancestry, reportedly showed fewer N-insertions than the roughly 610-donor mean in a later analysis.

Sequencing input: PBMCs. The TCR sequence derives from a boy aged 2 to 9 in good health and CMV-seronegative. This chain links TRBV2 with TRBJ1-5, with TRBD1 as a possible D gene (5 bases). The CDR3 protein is CASSEGGWAQPQHF. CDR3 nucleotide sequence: TGTGCCAGCAGTGAGGGGGGTTGGGCTCAGCCCCAGCATTTT. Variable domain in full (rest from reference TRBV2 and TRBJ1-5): EPEVTQTPSHQVTQMGQEVILRCVPISNHLYFYWYRQILGQKVEFLVSFYNNEISEKSEIFDDQFSVERPDGSNFTLKIRSTKLEDSAMYFCASSEGGWAQPQHFGDGTRLSIL.